The 2 T cell receptor beta chains presented below share a single source sample, sequenced in a study of blood T cells in healthy people across ages. A second about 6 to 12 cycle PCR used barcoded and J-beta primers. TCRdb reprocessed the 5' RACE reads via MiXCR and lists one record per CDR3 protein. This table holds some 890,000 distinct CDR3 sequences, almost 30% found once. The same sample was also studied in work on T cells of mothers and their children.

The sequencing input was blood. These receptor sequences come from a woman aged 40 to 50 in good health.

This clonotype was seen more than once but under ten times. At one end the junction does not follow the germline gene, possibly because of a read error. Written as DNA, the CDR3 is TGTGCCAGCAGTTTAGGTGGGGTCTATGACTACACCTTC. As protein: CASSLGGVYDYTF. The gene calls are TRBV28 and TRBJ1-2; D remains ambiguous. Germline V CDR1 and CDR2: MDHEN, SYDVKM. The CDR3 is 13 amino acids.

The CDR3 reads CATWTGLDNEQFF. The CDR3 bases are TGTGCCACCTGGACAGGGCTCGACAATGAGCAGTTCTTC. The rearrangement uses TRBV2 and TRBJ2-1, with 8 bases identical to TRBD1. Germline V gives CDR1 SNHLY, CDR2 FYNNEI. This CDR3 has 13 amino acids. V dropped 10 bases and J dropped 5; count of bases not matched to a gene: 7.